These T cell receptor beta chains were read from a single sample in a study of technical replicates of blood from a handful of donors. Some clones are missing from TCRdb's copy, which holds only in-frame ones; the method was immunoSEQ multiplex PCR. The repertoire has tens of thousands of clones, just under 97% of them found once; the top ten carry roughly 0.24%. Material: T cells isolated from PBMCs. The receptors were sampled from a human donor in good health. Each CDR3 is given with its conserved first and last residue. D genes are given only for firm matches. Size tells how often a clone was seen (once, few, many) or the class of an expanded clone, and some rows leave it out.

CDR3 protein	CDR3 DNA	clone size	CDR3 length	D gene	J gene	V gene
CASSAGTGSEGYTF	TGTGCCAGCAGCGCCGGGACAGGGAGTGAAGGCTACACCTTC	NA	14	TRBD1	TRBJ1-2	TRBV7-9
CASSHRGHRETQYF	TGTGCCAGCAGCCACAGGGGTCACCGAGAGACCCAGTACTTC	NA	14	TRBD1	TRBJ2-5	TRBV6-5
CASSQTGEYSNQPQHF	TGTGCCAGCAGCCAAACAGGAGAATATAGCAATCAGCCCCAGCATTTT	NA	16	NA	TRBJ1-5	TRBV4-2
CASRPRQGAQGYTF	TGTGCCAGCAGGCCCCGACAGGGGGCGCAAGGCTACACCTTC	NA	14	TRBD1	TRBJ1-2	TRBV2
CASSQWVSGSPDTQYF	TGTGCCAGCAGCCAGTGGGTTAGCGGGAGTCCAGATACGCAGTATTTT	NA	16	TRBD2	TRBJ2-3	TRBV4-2
CASSLHRNTEAFF	TGTGCCAGCAGCCTTCACAGGAACACTGAAGCTTTCTTT	NA	13	NA	TRBJ1-1	TRBV7-7
CASSPQGLNTGELFF	TGTGCCAGCAGCCCACAGGGCCTGAACACCGGGGAGCTGTTTTTT	once	15	NA	TRBJ2-2	TRBV11-2
CASSSTGAGETQYF	TGTGCCAGCAGCTCCACAGGGGCGGGGGAGACCCAGTACTTC	NA	14	NA	TRBJ2-5	TRBV5-4
CASSLSSELETQYF	TGCGCCAGCAGCTTGTCCAGCGAACTAGAGACCCAGTACTTC	NA	14	NA	TRBJ2-5	TRBV5-1
CASRQHQGASGANVLTF	TGTGCCAGCAGACAACATCAGGGGGCTTCTGGGGCCAACGTCCTGACTTTC	NA	17	TRBD1	TRBJ2-6	TRBV28
CASSPLPGTAAYEQYF	TGTGCCAGCTCACCCTTACCCGGGACAGCAGCCTACGAGCAGTACTTC	few	16	TRBD1	TRBJ2-7	TRBV18
CSVVGTADSYEQYF	TGCAGCGTTGTTGGGACAGCAGATTCCTACGAGCAGTACTTC	NA	14	TRBD1	TRBJ2-7	TRBV29-1
CATSRDKGFTEAFF	TGTGCCACCAGCAGAGATAAGGGGTTCACTGAAGCTTTCTTT	NA	14	NA	TRBJ1-1	TRBV15
CASSLPWELTVHTEAFF	TGTGCCAGCAGCTTACCCTGGGAGTTAACAGTGCACACTGAAGCTTTCTTT	NA	17	NA	TRBJ1-1	TRBV11-2
CASSGPGQEGFGYTF	TGTGCCAGCAGTGGCCCGGGACAGGAAGGTTTTGGCTACACCTTC	NA	15	TRBD1	TRBJ1-2	TRBV25-1
CASSERQALALEQYF	TGTGCCAGCAGTGAGCGTCAGGCGCTGGCGCTCGAGCAGTACTTC	once	15	NA	TRBJ2-7	TRBV6-1
CASSALGAGAIETQYF	TGTGCCAGCAGTGCGCTTGGGGCAGGGGCTATTGAGACCCAGTACTTC	NA	16	NA	TRBJ2-5	TRBV28
CATSRGRGGELFF	TGTGCCACCAGCCGAGGCAGGGGCGGGGAGCTGTTTTTT	once	13	NA	TRBJ2-2	TRBV15
CASAPRSGANVLTF	TGTGCCAGCGCGCCACGGTCTGGGGCCAACGTCCTGACTTTC	NA	14	NA	TRBJ2-6	TRBV6-5
CASSPPGTRSGTQYF	TGTGCCAGCTCACCACCGGGGACACGGAGTGGGACCCAGTACTTC	once	15	NA	TRBJ2-5	TRBV18
CAWSVGGGGFTDTQYF	TGTGCCTGGAGTGTAGGGGGTGGGGGCTTCACAGATACGCAGTATTTT	NA	16	NA	TRBJ2-3	TRBV30
CASSPTLGQNTEAFF	TGTGCCAGCAGCCCTACTCTAGGACAGAACACTGAAGCTTTCTTT	NA	15	NA	TRBJ1-1	TRBV9
CASSLSNEQFF	TGTGCCAGCAGCTTGAGCAATGAGCAGTTCTTC	NA	11	NA	TRBJ2-1	TRBV11-3
CASSNDRNGSPLHF	TGTGCCAGCAGCAACGACAGAAATGGATCACCCCTCCACTTT	NA	14	NA	TRBJ1-6	TRBV9
CASSYGRGLYGYTF	TGTGCCAGCAGTTACGGCAGGGGGCTCTATGGCTACACCTTC	NA	14	TRBD1	TRBJ1-2	TRBV6-5
CASSSRDPETQYF	TGCGCCAGCAGCTCCCGGGATCCCGAGACCCAGTACTTC	NA	13	NA	TRBJ2-5	TRBV5-1
CASSLDPSETQYF	TGTGCCAGCAGCTTAGATCCTTCAGAGACCCAGTACTTC	NA	13	NA	TRBJ2-5	TRBV7-6
CASSSQGVGEKLFF	TGTGCCAGCAGCTCCCAGGGGGTCGGTGAAAAACTGTTTTTT	NA	14	TRBD1	TRBJ1-4	TRBV13
CASSEARERYGYTF	TGTGCCAGCAGTGAAGCAAGGGAGCGCTATGGCTACACCTTC	NA	14	NA	TRBJ1-2	TRBV2
CASRELAGVRELFF	TGCGCCAGCAGAGAACTAGCGGGAGTCCGGGAGCTGTTTTTT	NA	14	TRBD2	TRBJ2-2	TRBV4-1
CASSGTSGSGNEQFF	TGTGCCAGCAGTGGAACTAGCGGGAGCGGCAATGAGCAGTTCTTC	NA	15	TRBD2	TRBJ2-1	TRBV2
CASSQSGQTYEQYF	TGTGCCAGCAGCCAATCGGGACAGACCTACGAGCAGTACTTC	NA	14	TRBD1	TRBJ2-7	TRBV4-2
CASSFLRGRYYEQYF	TGTGCCAGCAGCTTTTTGCGGGGCCGTTACTACGAGCAGTACTTC	NA	15	NA	TRBJ2-7	TRBV11-3
CASRPPGQGLSPLHF	TGTGCCAGCAGACCCCCGGGACAGGGGTTGTCACCCCTCCACTTT	NA	15	TRBD1	TRBJ1-6	TRBV6-5
CASSLPGTGGLSAEAFF	TGTGCCAGCAGTTTACCCGGGACAGGGGGGTTATCTGCTGAAGCTTTCTTT	NA	17	TRBD1	TRBJ1-1	TRBV28
CASSQVAGVNEQYF	TGTGCCAGCAGCCAAGTAGCGGGAGTCAACGAGCAGTACTTC	NA	14	TRBD2	TRBJ2-7	TRBV14
CASSPRPGQRYNEQFF	TGCGCCAGCAGCCCCCGTCCCGGACAGAGGTACAATGAGCAGTTCTTC	NA	16	NA	TRBJ2-1	TRBV5-1
CAISDVGTGADTQYF	TGTGCCATCAGTGACGTTGGTACCGGGGCAGATACGCAGTATTTT	NA	15	NA	TRBJ2-3	TRBV10-3
CASNLGTGSLLNTEAFF	TGCGCCAGCAACCTTGGGACAGGGTCCCTGTTGAACACTGAAGCTTTCTTT	NA	17	TRBD1	TRBJ1-1	TRBV5-1
CASSFGRGPTEAFF	TGCGCCAGCAGCTTTGGCAGGGGGCCCACTGAAGCTTTCTTT	NA	14	TRBD1	TRBJ1-1	TRBV5-1
CASSSQGGANEKLFF	TGTGCCAGCAGTTCCCAGGGGGGTGCTAATGAAAAACTGTTTTTT	NA	15	TRBD1	TRBJ1-4	TRBV28
CASAIGGAGEQYF	TGCGCCAGCGCTATTGGGGGGGCAGGAGAGCAGTACTTC	NA	13	NA	TRBJ2-7	TRBV4-1
CSAADRGVVEQYF	TGCAGCGCCGCCGACAGGGGGGTCGTCGAGCAGTACTTC	NA	13	TRBD1	TRBJ2-7	TRBV29-1
CASSSNPRGKLFF	TGTGCCAGCAGCTCAAACCCCAGGGGAAAACTGTTTTTT	NA	13	NA	TRBJ1-4	TRBV11-2
CASSPLDSSGNTIYF	TGTGCCAGCTCACCATTGGACAGCTCTGGAAACACCATATATTTT	NA	15	NA	TRBJ1-3	TRBV18
CAWSTAWGQETQYF	TGTGCCTGGAGTACGGCGTGGGGGCAGGAGACCCAGTACTTC	NA	14	NA	TRBJ2-5	TRBV30
CASSQDEGANIQYF	TGCGCCAGCAGCCAAGATGAGGGGGCAAACATTCAGTACTTC	NA	14	TRBD1	TRBJ2-4	TRBV4-1
CASSLFQGLNTEAFF	TGTGCCAGCAGCTTATTCCAGGGGCTGAACACTGAAGCTTTCTTT	NA	15	NA	TRBJ1-1	TRBV7-9
CASSDSAGGNNEQFF	TGTGCCAGCAGTGACTCAGCGGGGGGCAACAATGAGCAGTTCTTC	NA	15	TRBD2	TRBJ2-1	TRBV6-4
CASSPLWANVLTF	TGTGCCAGCTCTCCCCTGTGGGCCAACGTCCTGACTTTC	NA	13	NA	TRBJ2-6	TRBV2
CASRQTGAPRETQYF	TGCGCCAGCAGGCAGACAGGGGCCCCAAGGGAGACCCAGTACTTC	NA	15	TRBD1	TRBJ2-5	TRBV5-1
CASSQGTIYNEQFF	TGTGCCAGCAGCCAAGGGACTATTTACAATGAGCAGTTCTTC	NA	14	NA	TRBJ2-1	TRBV14
CASSPPGGNRKTQYF	TGTGCCAGCTCACCCCCAGGGGGGAACAGGAAGACCCAGTACTTC	NA	15	NA	TRBJ2-5	TRBV18
CASSQRLSGGFTEAFF	TGTGCCAGCAGCCAAAGGTTATCAGGGGGCTTCACTGAAGCTTTCTTT	NA	16	TRBD1	TRBJ1-1	TRBV11-2